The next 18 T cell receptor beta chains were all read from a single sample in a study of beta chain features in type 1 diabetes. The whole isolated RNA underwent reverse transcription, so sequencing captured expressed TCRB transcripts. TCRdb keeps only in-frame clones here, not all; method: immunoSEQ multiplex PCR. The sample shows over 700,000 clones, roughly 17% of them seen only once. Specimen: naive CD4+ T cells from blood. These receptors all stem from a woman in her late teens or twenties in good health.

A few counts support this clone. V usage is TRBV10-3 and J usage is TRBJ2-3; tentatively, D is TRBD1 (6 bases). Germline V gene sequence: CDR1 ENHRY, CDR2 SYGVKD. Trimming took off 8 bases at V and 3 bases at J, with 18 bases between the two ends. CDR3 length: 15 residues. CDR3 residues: CAIRHSGTRTDTQYF. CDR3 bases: TGTGCCATCCGCCACTCCGGGACACGGACAGATACGCAGTATTTT.

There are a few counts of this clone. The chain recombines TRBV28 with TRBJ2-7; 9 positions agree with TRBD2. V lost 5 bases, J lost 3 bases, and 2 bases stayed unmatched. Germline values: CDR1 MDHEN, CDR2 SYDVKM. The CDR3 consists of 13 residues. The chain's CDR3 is CASSLTSGYEQYF. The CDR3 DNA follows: TGTGCCAGCAGTCTGACTAGCGGCTACGAGCAGTACTTC.

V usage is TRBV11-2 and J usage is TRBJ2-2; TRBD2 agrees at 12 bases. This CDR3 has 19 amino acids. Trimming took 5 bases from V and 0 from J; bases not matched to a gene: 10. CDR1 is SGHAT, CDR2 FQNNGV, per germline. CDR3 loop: CASSRVLTSGSSNTGELFF. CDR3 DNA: TGTGCCAGCAGCAGAGTACTGACTAGCGGGAGTTCGAACACCGGGGAGCTGTTTTTT. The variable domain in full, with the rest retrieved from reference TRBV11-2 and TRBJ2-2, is EAGVAQSPRYKIIEKRQSVAFWCNPISGHATLYWYQQILGQGPKLLIQFQNNGVVDDSQLPKDRFSAERLKGVDSTLKIQPAKLEDSAVYLCASSRVLTSGSSNTGELFFGEGSRLTVL.

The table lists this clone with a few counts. CDR3 sequence (DNA): TGTGCCAGCAGCTTGGATCCCCGGGACAATGAGCAGTTCTTC. Translation gives CASSLDPRDNEQFF. This rearrangement joins TRBV7-9 to TRBJ2-1; unclear D gene. Germline V gene sequence: CDR1 SEHNR, CDR2 FQNEAQ (reference sequence). Trimming pared 3 bases from V and 5 bases from J, leaving 11 bases between. CDR3 length: 14 amino acids.

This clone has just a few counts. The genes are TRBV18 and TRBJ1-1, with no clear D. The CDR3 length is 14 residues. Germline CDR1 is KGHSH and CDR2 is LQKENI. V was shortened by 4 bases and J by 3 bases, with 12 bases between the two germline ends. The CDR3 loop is CASSLGLQYTEAFF. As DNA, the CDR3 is TGTGCCAGCTCACTGGGGTTACAGTACACTGAAGCTTTCTTT.

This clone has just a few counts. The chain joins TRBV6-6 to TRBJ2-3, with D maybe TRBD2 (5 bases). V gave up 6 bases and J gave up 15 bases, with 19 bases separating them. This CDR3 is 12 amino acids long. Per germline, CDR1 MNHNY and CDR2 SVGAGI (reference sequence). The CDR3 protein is CASSDSGSGSYF. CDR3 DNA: TGTGCCAGCAGCGACTCGGGTAGTGGGAGCTATTTT.

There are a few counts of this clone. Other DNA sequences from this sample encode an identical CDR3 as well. The DNA of the CDR3 is TGTGCCAGCAGCTTGGCAGGGTTGGAGACCCAGTACTTC. Amino acids: CASSLAGLETQYF. The V gene is TRBV5-4, the J gene TRBJ2-5; D may be TRBD1 (5 bases). Germline assignment: CDR1 SGHNT and CDR2 YYREEE (reference sequence). The V end was cut by 0 bases, the J end by 5 bases, with 8 bases between. This CDR3 is 13 amino acids long. Filled out from reference TRBV5-4 and TRBJ2-5, the complete variable domain reads ETGVTQSPTHLIKTRGQQVTLRCSSQSGHNTVSWYQQALGQGPQFIFQYYREEENGRGNFPPRFSGLQFPNYSSELNVNALELDDSALYLCASSLAGLETQYFGPGTRLLVL.

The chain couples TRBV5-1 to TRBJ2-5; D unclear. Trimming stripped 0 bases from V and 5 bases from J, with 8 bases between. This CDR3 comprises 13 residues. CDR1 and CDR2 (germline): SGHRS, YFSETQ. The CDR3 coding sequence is TGCGCCAGCAGCTTGGATGTAGAGGAGACCCAGTACTTC. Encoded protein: CASSLDVEETQYF. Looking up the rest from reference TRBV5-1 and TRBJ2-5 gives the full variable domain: KAGVTQTPRYLIKTRGQQVTLSCSPISGHRSVSWYQQTPGQGLQFLFEYFSETQRNKGNFPGRFSGRQFSNSRSEMNVSTLELGDSALYLCASSLDVEETQYFGPGTRLLVL.

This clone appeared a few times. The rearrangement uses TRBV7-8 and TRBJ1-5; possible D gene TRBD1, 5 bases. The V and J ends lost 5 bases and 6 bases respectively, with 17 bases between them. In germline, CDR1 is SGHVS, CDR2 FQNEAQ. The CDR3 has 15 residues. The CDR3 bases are TGTGCCAGCAGCCTCAAAATGGGGGTGCGTCAGCCCCAGCATTTT. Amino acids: CASSLKMGVRQPQHF.

The CDR3 here is CASSSSGRGQETQYF. CDR3 coding DNA: TGTGCCAGCAGCTCAAGCGGGAGGGGGCAAGAGACCCAGTACTTC. This sequence joins TRBV7-9 and TRBJ2-5; 10 positions agree with TRBD2. Trimming removed 4 bases from V and 2 bases from J; junction bases left unmatched: 4. CDR3 length: 15 residues. CDR1 and CDR2 from the germline V gene are SEHNR and FQNEAQ (reference sequence).

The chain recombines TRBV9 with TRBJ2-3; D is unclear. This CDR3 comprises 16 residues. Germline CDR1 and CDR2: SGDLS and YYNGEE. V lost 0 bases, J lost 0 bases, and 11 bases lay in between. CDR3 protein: CASSVVDAPSTDTQYF. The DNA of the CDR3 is TGTGCCAGCAGCGTAGTTGATGCCCCTAGCACAGATACGCAGTATTTT.

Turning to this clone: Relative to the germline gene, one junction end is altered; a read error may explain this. CDR3 sequence reads: CASSTGLAGETQYF. CDR3 DNA sequence: TGTGCTAGCAGCACAGGACTAGCGGGAGAGACCCAGTACTTC. The gene calls are TRBV7-7 and TRBJ2-5, with 11 positions matching TRBD2. Germline V CDR1 and CDR2: SSHAT, FNYEAQ (reference sequence). The CDR3 runs 14 residues.

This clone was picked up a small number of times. CDR3 in DNA: TGTGCCAGCAGCCCCCGTCGGTCCCCACCTAGCACAGATACGCAGTATTTT. This gives the protein CASSPRRSPPSTDTQYF. V is TRBV5-4 and J is TRBJ2-3, with D uncertain. The CDR3 sequence is 17 residues long. Per the germline V gene, CDR1 is SGHNT and CDR2 is YYREEE (reference sequence). V gave up 4 bases and J gave up 0 bases, with 18 bases separating them.

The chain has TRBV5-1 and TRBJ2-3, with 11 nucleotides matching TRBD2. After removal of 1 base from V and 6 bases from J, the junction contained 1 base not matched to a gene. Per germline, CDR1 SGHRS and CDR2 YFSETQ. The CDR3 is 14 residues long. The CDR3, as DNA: TGCGCCAGCAGCTTGTCTAGCGGGAGGGATACGCAGTATTTT. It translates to CASSLSSGRDTQYF.

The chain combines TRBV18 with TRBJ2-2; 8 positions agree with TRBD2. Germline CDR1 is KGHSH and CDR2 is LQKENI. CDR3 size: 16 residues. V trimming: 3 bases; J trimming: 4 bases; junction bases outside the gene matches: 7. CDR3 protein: CASSPSRAGVTGELFF. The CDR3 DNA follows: TGTGCCAGCTCACCCTCGAGAGCGGGAGTCACCGGGGAGCTGTTTTTT.

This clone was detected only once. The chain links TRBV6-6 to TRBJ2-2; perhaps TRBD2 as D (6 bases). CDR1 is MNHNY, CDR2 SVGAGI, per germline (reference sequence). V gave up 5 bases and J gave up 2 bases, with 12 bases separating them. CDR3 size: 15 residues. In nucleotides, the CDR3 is TGTGCCAGCAGTAGGGGACTGATAAACACCGGGGAGCTGTTTTTT. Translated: CASSRGLINTGELFF.

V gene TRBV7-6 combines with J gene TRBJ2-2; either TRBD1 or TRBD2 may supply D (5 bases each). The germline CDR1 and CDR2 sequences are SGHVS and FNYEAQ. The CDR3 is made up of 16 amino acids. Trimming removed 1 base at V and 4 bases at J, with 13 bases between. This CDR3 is CASSLVGGVFTGELFF. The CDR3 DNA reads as TGTGCCAGCAGCTTAGTTGGGGGAGTCTTCACCGGGGAGCTGTTTTTT.

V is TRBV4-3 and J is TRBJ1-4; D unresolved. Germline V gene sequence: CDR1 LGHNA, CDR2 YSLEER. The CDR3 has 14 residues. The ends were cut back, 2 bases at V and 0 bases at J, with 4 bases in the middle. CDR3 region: CASSQRATNEKLFF. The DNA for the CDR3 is TGCGCCAGCAGCCAACGGGCAACTAATGAAAAACTGTTTTTT.